This T cell receptor (beta chain) was identified during a study of identical twins. Study results and limitations: Invariant T cells like MAIT and iNKT could partly confound the zero-insertion analyses. The conclusions drew on cross-sectional statistical analysis instead of tracking the same donors. For cord blood, abundant beta clonotypes had fewer insertions, unlike memory repertoires, which showed none.

Deletions cut 2 bases from V and 1 base from J, with 7 bases between. This CDR3 comprises 14 residues. CDR1 and CDR2 from the germline V gene are KGHDR and SFDVKD. This clonotype turned up a few times. The target antigen is unknown. TCRdb re-derived calls from the 5' RACE reads in MiXCR, one entry per CDR3 protein. The data show around 240,000 distinct CDR3 sequences, approximately 10% seen once. Sequencing was carried out using memory T cells sorted from blood. The chain employs TRBV24-1 and TRBJ1-2; D gene unclear. The TCR was taken from a man aged 50 to 60 in good health. The CDR3 coding sequence is TGTGCCACCAGTGATTCGTCAGTTAACTATGGCTACACCTTC. It is translated as CATSDSSVNYGYTF.